Below are 19 T cell receptor beta chains sequenced from a single sample in a study of cytomegalovirus exposure and HLA in healthy donors. With 60 Vbeta and 13 Jbeta primers, the PCR was carried out. Generated by immunoSEQ multiplex PCR, the TCRdb table keeps only in-frame clones and is missing some. The data hold over 150,000 clones, with 75% to 90% observed a single time. The specimen was PBMCs. These receptors originate from a woman aged 45-65 years in good health and CMV-seropositive.

This rearrangement joins TRBV7-2 to TRBJ1-1, with a tentative D call TRBD1 (5 bases). Germline V gene sequence: CDR1 SGHTA, CDR2 FQGNSA. CDR3 length equals 13 residues. The V gene lost 1 base and the J gene lost 4 bases, with 7 bases spanning the gap. The CDR3 DNA follows: TGTGCCAGCAGCTTAGACAGGCGCACTGAAGCTTTCTTT. Its translation: CASSLDRRTEAFF. The full variable domain, its missing parts supplied by reference TRBV7-2 and TRBJ1-1, is GAGVSQSPSNKVTEKGKDVELRCDPISGHTALYWYRQSLGQGLEFLIYFQGNSAPDKSGLPSDRFSAERTGGSVSTLTIQRTQQEDSAVYLCASSLDRRTEAFFGQGTRLTVV.

As concerns this clone: Germline is not matched at one junction end, which may reflect a read error. The chain is built from TRBV7-8 and TRBJ2-6; D possibly corresponds to TRBD1 (6 bases). The CDR3 is made up of 16 amino acids. Germline CDR1 SGHVS, CDR2 FQNEAQ. CDR3 region: CASSSHRDAGANGLTF. The CDR3 DNA reads as TGTGCCAGCAGCTCGCACAGGGATGCTGGGGCCAACGGCCTGACTTTC.

The V call is TRBV6-5, the J call TRBJ2-2; no firm D call. This CDR3 is 12 amino acids long. V was clipped by 5 bases and J by 7 bases, with 8 bases between them. Germline-derived CDR1 and CDR2 are MNHEY and SVGAGI. The CDR3 coding sequence is TGTGCCAGCAGTCTAGAATACGGGGAGCTGTTTTTT. Translated, it gives CASSLEYGELFF.

The chain has TRBV13 and TRBJ2-1; D call uncertain. Trimming took off 0 bases at V and 3 bases at J, with 6 bases between the two ends. The CDR3 consists of 14 residues. Looked up from germline, CDR1 is PRHDT and CDR2 is FYEKMQ (reference sequence). The CDR3 sequence is CASSLGQHYNEQFF. CDR3 nucleotides: TGTGCCAGCAGCTTAGGACAGCACTACAATGAGCAGTTCTTC.

The chain has TRBV4-1 and TRBJ1-6; TRBD1 is a possible D gene (6 bases). Germline-derived CDR1 and CDR2 are MGHRA and YSYEKL. V was cut by 0 bases and J by 5 bases, with 17 bases left in between. This CDR3 region has 18 residues. CDR3 in DNA: TGCGCCAGCAGCCAAGAAAGGGACATCTGGGGAAATAATTCACCCCTCCACTTT. Its protein is CASSQERDIWGNNSPLHF.

This clone occurred once. The chain couples TRBV11-2 to TRBJ2-5; the D is unclear. The CDR3 has 13 residues. Germline values: CDR1 SGHAT, CDR2 FQNNGV. V shed 5 bases and J shed 4 bases, with 11 bases lying between them. The CDR3, as DNA: TGTGCCAGCAGCCCAGAGCGTTCAGAGACCCAGTACTTC. Translated: CASSPERSETQYF.

The rearrangement links TRBV7-6 to TRBJ2-2; TRBD2 matches at 10 bases. The CDR3 loop spans 16 amino acids. The germline CDR1 and CDR2 sequences are SGHVS and FNYEAQ. The junction had 6 bases not matched to a gene; V was cut back by 5 bases and J by 3 bases. CDR3 in DNA: TGTGCCAGCAGCCCCGGGACTAGCGCTTACACCGGGGAGCTGTTTTTT. Amino acid sequence: CASSPGTSAYTGELFF.

The chain joins TRBV5-4 to TRBJ2-7; TRBD2 agrees at 8 bases. This CDR3 is built from 14 residues. V lost 3 bases and J lost 7; bases outside the gene matches: 9. Germline CDR1 reads SGHNT; CDR2 reads YYREEE (reference sequence). The CDR3 nucleotides read TGTGCCAGCAGCTCCCGAGCGGGAGAGAAGGAGCAGTACTTC. Protein product: CASSSRAGEKEQYF.

This chain links TRBV6-5 with TRBJ2-1; D possibly corresponds to TRBD1 (5 bases). CDR1 is MNHEY and CDR2 is SVGAGI in the germline V gene. The length of the CDR3 is 13 residues. V was cut by 5 bases and J by 4 bases, with 9 bases left in between. The CDR3 protein is CASSGALYNEQFF. DNA of the CDR3: TGTGCCAGCAGTGGGGCCCTTTACAATGAGCAGTTCTTC.

The CDR3 here is CASSLSQGWGTEAFF. The CDR3 DNA sequence: TGTGCCAGCAGTTTATCCCAGGGGTGGGGCACTGAAGCTTTCTTT. This sequence joins TRBV28 and TRBJ1-1; possible D gene TRBD1, 6 bases. The ends were cut back, 1 base at V and 4 bases at J, with 13 bases in the middle. Germline V gene data show CDR1 as MDHEN and CDR2 as SYDVKM. CDR3 length equals 15 residues.

The rearrangement joins TRBV11-1 to TRBJ2-2; 7 bases align to TRBD2. The CDR3 has 15 amino acids. Trimming cost V 5 bases and J 3 bases; bases outside gene matches: 6. Germline-derived CDR1 and CDR2 are SGHAT and FQDESV (reference sequence). Written as DNA, the CDR3 is TGTGCCAGCAGCCCTAAGGGGAGGGACACCGGGGAGCTGTTTTTT. Its translation: CASSPKGRDTGELFF. The whole variable domain, filled in from reference TRBV11-1 and TRBJ2-2, reads EAEVAQSPRYKITEKSQAVAFWCDPISGHATLYWYRQILGQGPELLVQFQDESVVDDSQLPKDRFSAERLKGVDSTLKIQPAELGDSAMYLCASSPKGRDTGELFFGEGSRLTVL.

The chain carries TRBV18 and TRBJ1-1; D is ambiguous. Germline-derived CDR1 and CDR2 are KGHSH and LQKENI. CDR3 size: 15 residues. Trimming stripped 0 bases from V and 1 base from J, with 9 bases between. The CDR3 bases are TGTGCCAGCTCACCACCGTCCAGGCAGAACACTGAAGCTTTCTTT. It specifies CASSPPSRQNTEAFF.

This chain connects TRBV28 to TRBJ2-1; D perhaps matches TRBD1 (5 bases). The germline V gene encodes CDR1 MDHEN and CDR2 SYDVKM. The germline V and J ends were trimmed by 5 bases and 10 bases, with 12 bases remaining between them. This CDR3 has 12 amino acids. This CDR3 reads CASSRGHEEQFF. The CDR3 nucleotides read TGTGCCAGCAGTAGGGGCCATGAGGAGCAGTTCTTC. Full variable domain (outside the CDR3, taken from reference TRBV28 and TRBJ2-1): DVKVTQSSRYLVKRTGEKVFLECVQDMDHENMFWYRQDPGLGLRLIYFSYDVKMKEKGDIPEGYSVSREKKERFSLILESASTNQTSMYLCASSRGHEEQFFGPGTRLTVL.

This clone occurred once. The chain has TRBV5-1 and TRBJ2-4, with a possible D match to TRBD2 (6 bases). Trimming shortened V by 4 bases and J by 1 base, and 21 bases separated the two germline ends. This CDR3 spans 18 amino acids. Per germline, CDR1 SGHRS and CDR2 YFSETQ. The CDR3, as DNA: TGCGCCAGCAGCCCGACTAGTGGAGGGAATTCGGCCAAAAACATTCAGTACTTC. Translating gives CASSPTSGGNSAKNIQYF. Full variable domain (outside the CDR3, taken from reference TRBV5-1 and TRBJ2-4): KAGVTQTPRYLIKTRGQQVTLSCSPISGHRSVSWYQQTPGQGLQFLFEYFSETQRNKGNFPGRFSGRQFSNSRSEMNVSTLELGDSALYLCASSPTSGGNSAKNIQYFGAGTRLSVL.

This clone was seen more than once but under ten times. The J gene is TRBJ2-1, the V gene TRBV7-6; TRBD2 matches at 7 bases. CDR3 length equals 15 residues. From germline, CDR1 is SGHVS and CDR2 FNYEAQ. V lost 2 bases and J lost 7; bases outside the gene matches: 8. CDR3 in DNA: TGTGCCAGCAGCTTACTTAGCGGGCCCGGGAATGAGCAGTTCTTC. Translated: CASSLLSGPGNEQFF. Drawing the rest from reference TRBV7-6 and TRBJ2-1, the complete variable domain is GAGVSQSPRYKVTKRGQDVALRCDPISGHVSLYWYRQALGQGPEFLTYFNYEAQQDKSGLPNDRFSAERPEGSISTLTIQRTEQRDSAMYRCASSLLSGPGNEQFFGPGTRLTVL.

The rearrangement joins TRBV5-1 to TRBJ1-1; D is uncertain. The CDR3 runs to 15 residues. The V gene lost 0 bases and the J gene lost 1 base, with 10 bases spanning the gap. The V gene's germline CDR1 is SGHRS and CDR2 YFSETQ. Written as DNA, the CDR3 is TGCGCCAGCAGCTTGGTTATGGCTCCGAACACTGAAGCTTTCTTT. Amino acids: CASSLVMAPNTEAFF.

The chain employs TRBV29-1 and TRBJ1-1, with no clear D. This CDR3 has 13 amino acids. Trimming shortened V by 1 base and J by 4 bases, and 10 bases separated the two germline ends. CDR1 and CDR2 (germline): SQVTM, ANQGSEA. Written as DNA, the CDR3 is TGCAGCGTTGAAGCATGGGAGGGCACTGAAGCTTTCTTT. Protein: CSVEAWEGTEAFF.

This chain connects TRBV12-5 to TRBJ2-2; D gene unclear. The V end was cut by 6 bases, the J end by 0 bases, with 5 bases between. Germline V CDR1 and CDR2: LGHNT, FRNRAP. This CDR3 region has 13 residues. The CDR3 nucleotides are TGTGCTAGTGGCGACACGAACACCGGGGAGCTGTTTTTT. Residues: CASGDTNTGELFF.

This clone was seen only a few times. This chain uses TRBV2 with TRBJ2-7, with D tentatively TRBD1 (5 bases). The CDR3 covers 15 residues. CDR1 and CDR2 (germline): SNHLY, FYNNEI. The V gene lost 7 bases and the J gene lost 6 bases, with 22 bases spanning the gap. The CDR3 sequence is CASKGSSGPGGEQYF. The CDR3 bases are TGTGCCAGCAAAGGATCGTCAGGGCCGGGCGGCGAGCAGTACTTC.